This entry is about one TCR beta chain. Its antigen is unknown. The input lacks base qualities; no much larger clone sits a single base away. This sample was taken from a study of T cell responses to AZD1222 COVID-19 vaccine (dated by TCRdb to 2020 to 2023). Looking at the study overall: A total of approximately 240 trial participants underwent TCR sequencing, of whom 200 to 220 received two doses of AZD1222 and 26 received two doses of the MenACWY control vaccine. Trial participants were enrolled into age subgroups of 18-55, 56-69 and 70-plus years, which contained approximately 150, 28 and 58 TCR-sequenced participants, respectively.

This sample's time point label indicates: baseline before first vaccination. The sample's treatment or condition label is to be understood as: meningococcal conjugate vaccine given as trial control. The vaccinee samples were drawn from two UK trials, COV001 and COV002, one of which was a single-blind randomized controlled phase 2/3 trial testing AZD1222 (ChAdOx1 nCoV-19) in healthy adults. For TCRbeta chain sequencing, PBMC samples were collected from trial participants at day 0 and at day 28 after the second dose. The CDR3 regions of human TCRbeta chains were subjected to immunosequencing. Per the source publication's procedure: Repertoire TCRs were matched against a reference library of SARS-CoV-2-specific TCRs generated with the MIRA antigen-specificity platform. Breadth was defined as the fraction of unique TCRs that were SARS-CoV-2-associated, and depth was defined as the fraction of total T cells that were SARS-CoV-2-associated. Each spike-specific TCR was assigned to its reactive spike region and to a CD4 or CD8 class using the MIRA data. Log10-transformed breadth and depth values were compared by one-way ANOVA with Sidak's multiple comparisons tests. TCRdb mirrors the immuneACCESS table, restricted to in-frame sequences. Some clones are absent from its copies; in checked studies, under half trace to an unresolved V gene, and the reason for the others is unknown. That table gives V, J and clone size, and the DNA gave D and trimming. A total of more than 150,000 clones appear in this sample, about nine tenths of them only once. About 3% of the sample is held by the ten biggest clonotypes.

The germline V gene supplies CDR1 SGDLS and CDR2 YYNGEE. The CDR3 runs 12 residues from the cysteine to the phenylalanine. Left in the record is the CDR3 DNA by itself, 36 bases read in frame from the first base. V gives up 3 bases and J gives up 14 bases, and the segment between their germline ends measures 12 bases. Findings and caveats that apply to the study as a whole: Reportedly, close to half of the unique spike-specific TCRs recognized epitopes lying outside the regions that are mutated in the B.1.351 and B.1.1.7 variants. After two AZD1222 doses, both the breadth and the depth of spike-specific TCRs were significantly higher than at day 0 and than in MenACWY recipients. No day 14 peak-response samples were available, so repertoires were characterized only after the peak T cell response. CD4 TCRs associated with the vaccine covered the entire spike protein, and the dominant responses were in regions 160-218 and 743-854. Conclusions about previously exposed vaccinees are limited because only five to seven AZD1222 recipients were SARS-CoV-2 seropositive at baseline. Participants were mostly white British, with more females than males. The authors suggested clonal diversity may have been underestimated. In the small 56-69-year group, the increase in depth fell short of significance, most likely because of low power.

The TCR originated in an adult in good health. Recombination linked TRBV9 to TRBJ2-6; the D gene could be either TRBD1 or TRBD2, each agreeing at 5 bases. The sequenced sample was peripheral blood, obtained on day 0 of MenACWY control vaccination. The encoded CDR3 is CASSGTREILTF. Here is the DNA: TGTGCCAGCAGCGGTACCAGGGAGATCCTGACTTTC.